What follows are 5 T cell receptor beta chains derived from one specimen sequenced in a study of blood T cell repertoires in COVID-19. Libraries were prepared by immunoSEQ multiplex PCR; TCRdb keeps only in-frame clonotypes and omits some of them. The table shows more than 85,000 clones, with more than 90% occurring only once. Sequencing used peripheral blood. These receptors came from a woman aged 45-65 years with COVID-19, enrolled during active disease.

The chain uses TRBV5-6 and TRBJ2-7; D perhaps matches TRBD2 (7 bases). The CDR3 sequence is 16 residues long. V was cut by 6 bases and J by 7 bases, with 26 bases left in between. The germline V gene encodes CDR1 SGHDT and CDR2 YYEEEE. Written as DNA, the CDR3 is TGTGCCAGCAACCCCCCGGGGGGCGCTTTAAGTGGGGAGCAGTACGTC. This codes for CASNPPGGALSGEQYV.

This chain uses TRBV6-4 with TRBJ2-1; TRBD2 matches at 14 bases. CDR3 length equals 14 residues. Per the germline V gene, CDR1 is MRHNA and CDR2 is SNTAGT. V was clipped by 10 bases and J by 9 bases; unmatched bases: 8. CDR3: CATRLAGGPGEQFF. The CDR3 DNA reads TGTGCCACCCGACTAGCGGGGGGGCCTGGTGAGCAGTTCTTC.

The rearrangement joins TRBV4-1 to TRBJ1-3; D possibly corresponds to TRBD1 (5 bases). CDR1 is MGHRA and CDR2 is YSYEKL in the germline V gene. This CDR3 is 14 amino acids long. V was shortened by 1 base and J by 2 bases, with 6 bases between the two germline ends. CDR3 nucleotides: TGCGCCAGCAGCCAAGTCAGGGCTGGAAACACCATATATTTT. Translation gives CASSQVRAGNTIYF.

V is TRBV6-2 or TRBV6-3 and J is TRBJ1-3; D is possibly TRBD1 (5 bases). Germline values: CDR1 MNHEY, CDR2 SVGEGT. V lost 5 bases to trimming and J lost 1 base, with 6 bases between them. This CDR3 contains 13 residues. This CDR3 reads CASSGGSGNTIYF. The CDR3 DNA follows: TGTGCCAGCAGTGGGGGGTCTGGAAACACCATATATTTT.

CDR3 protein: CASSAPSAGRETQYF. The CDR3 DNA reads TGTGCCAGCAGCGCCCCTAGCGCCGGGCGGGAGACCCAGTACTTC. The genes are TRBV11-2 and TRBJ2-5; tentative D call: TRBD2 (6 bases). This CDR3 comprises 15 residues. V was pared by 5 bases and J by 5 bases, with 18 bases between. CDR1 SGHAT and CDR2 FQNNGV come from the germline V gene.